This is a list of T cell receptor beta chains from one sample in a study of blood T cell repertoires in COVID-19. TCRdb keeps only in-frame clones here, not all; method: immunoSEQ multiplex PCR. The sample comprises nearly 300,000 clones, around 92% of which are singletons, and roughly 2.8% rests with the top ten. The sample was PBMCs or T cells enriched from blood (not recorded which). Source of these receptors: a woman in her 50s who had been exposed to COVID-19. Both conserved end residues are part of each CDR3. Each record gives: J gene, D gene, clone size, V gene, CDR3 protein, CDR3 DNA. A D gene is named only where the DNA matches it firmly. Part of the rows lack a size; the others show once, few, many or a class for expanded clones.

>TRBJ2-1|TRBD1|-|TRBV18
CASSRQGGQQFF
TGTGCCAGCTCACGACAGGGGGGTCAGCAGTTCTTC
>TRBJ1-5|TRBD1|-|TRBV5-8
CASSPGTVFSYSNQPQHF
TGTGCCAGCAGCCCCGGGACAGTCTTTTCATATAGCAATCAGCCCCAGCATTTT
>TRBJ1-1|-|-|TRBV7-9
CAIPLGGMNTEAFF
TGTGCCATCCCGCTGGGAGGAATGAACACTGAAGCTTTCTTT
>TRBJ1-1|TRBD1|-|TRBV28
CASSPSRTGPNTEAFF
TGTGCCAGCAGTCCATCTAGGACAGGCCCGAACACTGAAGCTTTCTTT
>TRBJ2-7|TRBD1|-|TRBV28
CASSPDRGYEQYF
TGTGCCAGCAGCCCAGACAGGGGCTACGAGCAGTACTTC
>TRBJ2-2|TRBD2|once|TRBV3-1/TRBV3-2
CASSPGGGTNTGELFF
TGTGCCAGCAGCCCGGGCGGGGGGACGAACACCGGGGAGCTGTTTTTT
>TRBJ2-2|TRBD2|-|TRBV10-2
CASSEVAGLTGELFF
TGCGCCAGCAGTGAAGTAGCGGGCTTAACCGGGGAGCTGTTTTTT
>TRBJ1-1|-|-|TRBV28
CASIQNTEAFF
TGTGCCAGCATTCAGAACACTGAAGCTTTCTTT
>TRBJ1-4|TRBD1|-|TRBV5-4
CASSYRTGGREKLFF
TGTGCCAGCAGCTACCGGACAGGGGGACGGGAAAAACTGTTTTTT
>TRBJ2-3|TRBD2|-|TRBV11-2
CASSPRLAGAQGYF
TGTGCCAGCAGCCCAAGACTAGCGGGGGCTCAGGGGTATTTT
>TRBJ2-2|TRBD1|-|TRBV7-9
CASSLDGTGNGRKLFF
TGTGCCAGCAGCTTAGATGGGACAGGGAATGGGAGGAAGCTGTTTTTT
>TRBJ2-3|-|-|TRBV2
CASRGGSNTQYF
TGTGCCAGCAGGGGGGGTAGTAATACGCAGTATTTT
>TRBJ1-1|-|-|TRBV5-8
CASSLVGSRLNTEAFF
TGTGCCAGCAGCTTGGTGGGTTCCAGGTTGAACACTGAAGCTTTCTTT
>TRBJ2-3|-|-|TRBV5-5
CASSALTDTQYF
TGTGCCAGCAGCGCCCTAACAGATACGCAGTATTTT
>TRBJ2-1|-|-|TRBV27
CASSLGGLGEQFF
TGTGCCAGCAGTTTGGGGGGGCTGGGTGAGCAGTTCTTC
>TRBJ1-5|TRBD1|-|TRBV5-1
CASSLGQGAGQPQHF
TGCGCCAGCAGCTTAGGACAGGGGGCTGGACAGCCCCAGCATTTT
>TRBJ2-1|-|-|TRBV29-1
CSVAHNEQFF
TGCAGCGTGGCACACAATGAGCAGTTCTTC
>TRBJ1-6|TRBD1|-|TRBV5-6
CASSRLRDRGLTPLHF
TGTGCCAGCAGCAGACTTAGGGACAGGGGGCTAACACCCCTCCACTTT
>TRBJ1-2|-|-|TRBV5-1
CASSTDSPLYGYTF
TGCGCCAGCAGCACTGACAGCCCACTCTATGGCTACACCTTC
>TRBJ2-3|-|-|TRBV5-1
CASSSLGGLSTDTQYF
TGCGCCAGCAGCTCCCTCGGCGGACTTAGCACAGATACGCAGTATTTT
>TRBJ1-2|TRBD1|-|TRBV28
CASSLWTGAANYGYTF
TGTGCCAGCAGTTTATGGACAGGGGCAGCTAACTATGGCTACACCTTC
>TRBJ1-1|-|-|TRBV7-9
CASSLIVGVRGTAFF
TGTGCCAGCAGCTTAATCGTAGGAGTCAGGGGTACGGCTTTCTTT
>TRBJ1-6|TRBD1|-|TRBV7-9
CASSMRTGENSPLHF
TGTGCCAGCAGCATGAGGACAGGGGAAAATTCACCCCTCCACTTT
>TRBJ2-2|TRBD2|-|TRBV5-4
CASSLVGGMNGELFF
TGTGCCAGCAGCTTGGTCGGGGGGATGAACGGGGAGCTGTTTTTT
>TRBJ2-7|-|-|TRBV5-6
CASSLGDSVYEQYF
TGTGCCAGCAGCTTGGGTGACAGTGTGTACGAGCAGTACTTC
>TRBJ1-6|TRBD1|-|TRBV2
CASSYLPGQGVSPLHF
TGTGCCAGCAGCTACCTGCCGGGACAGGGAGTGTCACCCCTCCACTTT
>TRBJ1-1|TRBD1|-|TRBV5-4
CASSLVGQGTEAFF
TGTGCCAGCAGCTTGGTGGGACAGGGGACTGAAGCTTTCTTT